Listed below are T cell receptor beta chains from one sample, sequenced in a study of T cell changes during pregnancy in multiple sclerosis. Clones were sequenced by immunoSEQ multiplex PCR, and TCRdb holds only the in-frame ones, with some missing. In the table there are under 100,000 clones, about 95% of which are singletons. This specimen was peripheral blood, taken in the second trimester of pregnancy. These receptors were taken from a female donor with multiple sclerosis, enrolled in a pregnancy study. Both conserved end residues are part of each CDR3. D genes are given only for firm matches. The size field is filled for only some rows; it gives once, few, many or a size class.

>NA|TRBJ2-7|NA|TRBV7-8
CASSRETLYEQYF
TGTGCCAGCAGCCGGGAGACCCTATACGAGCAGTACTTC
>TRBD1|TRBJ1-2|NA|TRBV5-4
CASSLPSGTGSRDYTF
TGTGCCAGCAGCTTGCCATCCGGGACAGGGTCTAGGGACTACACCTTC
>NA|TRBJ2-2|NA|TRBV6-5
CASRPAVETGELFF
TGTGCCAGCAGGCCCGCGGTGGAGACCGGGGAGCTGTTTTTT
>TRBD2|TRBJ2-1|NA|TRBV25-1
CASSGTSGRPNNEQFF
TGTGCCAGCAGTGGGACTAGCGGGAGGCCTAACAATGAGCAGTTCTTC
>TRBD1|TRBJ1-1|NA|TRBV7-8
CASSFMTGGTEAFF
TGTGCCAGCAGCTTCATGACAGGGGGCACTGAAGCTTTCTTT
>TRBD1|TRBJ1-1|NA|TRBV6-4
CASSAETGGDTEAFF
TGTGCCAGCAGTGCAGAGACAGGGGGGGACACTGAAGCTTTCTTT
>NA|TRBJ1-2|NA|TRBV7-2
CASSSGGGSRPYGYTF
TGTGCCAGCAGCTCGGGGGGGGGCTCCCGCCCTTATGGCTACACCTTC
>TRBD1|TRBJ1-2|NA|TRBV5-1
CASSPGQGANYGYTF
TGCGCCAGCAGCCCCGGACAGGGGGCTAACTATGGCTACACCTTC
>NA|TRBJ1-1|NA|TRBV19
CASSIDRTANTEAFF
TGTGCCAGTAGTATAGATCGGACAGCGAACACTGAAGCTTTCTTT
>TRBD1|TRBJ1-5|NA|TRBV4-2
CASSQEQGISNQPQHF
TGTGCCAGCAGCCAAGAACAGGGGATATCCAATCAGCCCCAGCATTTT
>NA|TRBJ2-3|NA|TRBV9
CASSVQFGTDTQYF
TGTGCCAGCAGCGTCCAGTTCGGCACAGATACGCAGTATTTT
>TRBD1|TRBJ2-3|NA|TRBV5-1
CASSLPPDREWATDTQYF
TGCGCCAGCAGCTTACCCCCCGACAGGGAGTGGGCCACAGATACGCAGTATTTT
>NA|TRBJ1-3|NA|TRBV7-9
CASSLGPSGNTIYF
TGTGCCAGCAGCTTAGGTCCATCTGGAAACACCATATATTTT
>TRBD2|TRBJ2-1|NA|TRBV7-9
CASRTGLAEINEQFF
TGTGCCAGCAGGACGGGACTAGCGGAAATCAATGAGCAGTTCTTC
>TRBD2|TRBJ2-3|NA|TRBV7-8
CASSLVGLVTDTQYF
TGTGCCAGCAGCTTAGTGGGACTAGTTACAGATACGCAGTATTTT
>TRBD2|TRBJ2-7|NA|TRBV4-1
CASSHLAGDLNEQYF
TGCGCCAGCAGCCACCTAGCGGGAGATCTGAACGAGCAGTACTTC
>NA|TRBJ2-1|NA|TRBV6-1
CASSEAGGYNEQFF
TGTGCCAGCAGTGAAGCAGGGGGCTACAATGAGCAGTTCTTC
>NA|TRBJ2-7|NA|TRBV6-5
CASSFTPGSYEQYF
TGTGCCAGCAGTTTTACTCCAGGGTCCTACGAGCAGTACTTC
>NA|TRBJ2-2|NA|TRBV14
CASSHRAFGAGELFF
TGTGCCAGCAGCCACAGGGCTTTTGGCGCCGGGGAGCTGTTTTTT
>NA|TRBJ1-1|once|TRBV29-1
CSVRTVNTEAFF
TGCAGCGTTAGAACGGTCAACACTGAAGCTTTCTTT
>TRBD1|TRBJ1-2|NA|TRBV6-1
CASSALDRGGYGYTF
TGTGCCAGCAGTGCCCTGGACAGGGGCGGGTATGGCTACACCTTC
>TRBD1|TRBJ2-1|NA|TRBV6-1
CASSEASGGQTYNEQFF
TGTGCCAGCAGTGAAGCCTCAGGGGGACAGACCTACAATGAGCAGTTCTTC
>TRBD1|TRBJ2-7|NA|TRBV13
CASSSPGQGFHEQYF
TGTGCCAGCAGCTCCCCGGGACAGGGCTTCCACGAGCAGTACTTC
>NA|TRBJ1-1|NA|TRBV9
CASSVGLYTEAFF
TGTGCCAGCAGCGTGGGCTTGTACACTGAAGCTTTCTTT
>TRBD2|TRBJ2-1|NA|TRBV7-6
CASSLGSGSGNEQFF
TGTGCCAGCAGCTTAGGGAGCGGGAGCGGGAATGAGCAGTTCTTC
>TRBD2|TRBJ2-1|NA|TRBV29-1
CSVEHPFRVGVRSGTSGYNEQFF
TGCAGCGTTGAACACCCGTTTCGGGTAGGAGTAAGGTCCGGGACTAGCGGATACAATGAGCAGTTCTTC
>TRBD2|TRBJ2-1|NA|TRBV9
CASSAGLAVNEQFF
TGTGCCAGCAGCGCCGGACTAGCGGTCAATGAGCAGTTCTTC
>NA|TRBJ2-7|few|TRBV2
CASSESGAQYF
TGTGCCAGCAGTGAATCGGGAGCGCAGTACTTC
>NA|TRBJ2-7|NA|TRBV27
CASSPYEAAYEQYF
TGTGCCAGCAGTCCCTATGAGGCAGCCTACGAGCAGTACTTC
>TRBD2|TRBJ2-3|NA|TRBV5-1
CASALAGGPGTDTQYF
TGCGCCAGCGCTCTAGCGGGAGGGCCCGGCACAGATACGCAGTATTTT
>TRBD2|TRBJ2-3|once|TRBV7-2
CASSLRLRGSTDTQYF
TGTGCCAGCAGCTTAAGGTTGCGGGGGAGCACAGATACGCAGTATTTT
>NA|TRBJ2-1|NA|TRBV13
CASSLEGASYNEQFF
TGTGCCAGCAGCTTAGAAGGGGCCTCCTACAATGAGCAGTTCTTC
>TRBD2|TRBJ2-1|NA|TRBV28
CASSLYSSGSPEFF
TGTGCCAGCAGTTTATATTCTAGCGGGTCCCCGGAGTTCTTC
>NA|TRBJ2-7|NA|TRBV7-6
CASSLGIAYEQYF
TGTGCCAGCAGCTTAGGTATCGCCTACGAGCAGTACTTC
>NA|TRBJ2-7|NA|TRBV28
CASQFRDNREQYF
TGTGCCAGTCAATTCCGGGACAATCGCGAGCAGTACTTC
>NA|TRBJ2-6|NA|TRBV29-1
CSDGQPSGANVLTF
TGCAGCGATGGACAGCCTTCTGGGGCCAACGTCCTGACTTTC
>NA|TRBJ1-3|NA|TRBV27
CASSSGEGPHSGNTIYF
TGTGCCAGCAGTTCGGGGGAGGGTCCCCACTCTGGAAACACCATATATTTT
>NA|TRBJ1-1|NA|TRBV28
CASINPGTPEAFF
TGTGCCAGCATCAACCCCGGGACTCCCGAAGCTTTCTTT
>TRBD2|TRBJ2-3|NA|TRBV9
CASSVPGTSSSDTQYF
TGTGCCAGCAGCGTTCCCGGGACTAGCTCATCAGATACGCAGTATTTT
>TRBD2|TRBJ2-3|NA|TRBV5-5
CASSLIAGGSTDTQYF
TGTGCCAGCAGCCTTATAGCGGGAGGGAGCACAGATACGCAGTATTTT
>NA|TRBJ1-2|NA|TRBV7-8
CASSPDRYGYTF
TGTGCCAGCAGCCCCGATCGGTATGGCTACACCTTC
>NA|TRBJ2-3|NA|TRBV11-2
CASTPLVVAVDTQYF
TGTGCCAGCACCCCCTTAGTAGTAGCGGTAGATACGCAGTATTTT
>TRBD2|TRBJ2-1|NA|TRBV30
CAWSRGLAGEPEQFF
TGTGCCTGGAGTCGGGGACTAGCGGGAGAGCCTGAGCAGTTCTTC
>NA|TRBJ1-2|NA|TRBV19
CASSYLTANYGYTF
TGTGCCAGTAGTTACCTGACAGCTAACTATGGCTACACCTTC
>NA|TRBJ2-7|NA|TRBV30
CAWSVTAGYEQYF
TGTGCCTGGAGTGTAACGGCCGGGTACGAGCAGTACTTC
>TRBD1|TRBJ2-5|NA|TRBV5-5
CASSLRDRYQETQYF
TGTGCCAGCAGCCTACGGGACAGATACCAAGAGACCCAGTACTTC
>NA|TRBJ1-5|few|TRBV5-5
CASSSDIDNQPQHF
TGTGCCAGCAGCTCCGACATAGACAATCAGCCCCAGCATTTT
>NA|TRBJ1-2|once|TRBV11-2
CASSLGIPNHESRRGYTF
TGTGCCAGCAGCTTAGGGATCCCTAACCATGAATCCCGGCGGGGCTACACCTTC
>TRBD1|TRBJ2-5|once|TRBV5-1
CASSVTGGQETQYF
TGCGCCAGCAGCGTCACAGGGGGGCAAGAGACCCAGTACTTC
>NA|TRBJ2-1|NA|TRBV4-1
CASSQVGSSAEQFF
TGCGCCAGCAGCCAAGTGGGCTCTAGCGCTGAGCAGTTCTTC
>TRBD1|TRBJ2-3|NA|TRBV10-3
CAISEPGQGARNTQYF
TGTGCCATCAGTGAACCGGGACAGGGGGCGCGTAATACGCAGTATTTT
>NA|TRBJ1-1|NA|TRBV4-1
CASSQVGRRTEAFF
TGCGCCAGCAGCCAAGTGGGTAGGCGGACTGAAGCTTTCTTT
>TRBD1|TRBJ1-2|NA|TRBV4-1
CASSLQGVSYGYTF
TGCGCCAGCAGCCTACAGGGGGTGAGCTATGGCTACACCTTC
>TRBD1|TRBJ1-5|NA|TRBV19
CASSIGDSSNQPQHF
TGTGCCAGTAGTATAGGGGACAGTAGCAATCAGCCCCAGCATTTT
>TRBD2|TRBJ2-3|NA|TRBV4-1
CASSQGPAGVVDTQYF
TGCGCCAGCAGCCAAGGGCCAGCGGGAGTGGTAGATACGCAGTATTTT
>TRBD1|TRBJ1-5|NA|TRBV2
CASRGATGSQPQHF
TGTGCCAGCAGGGGAGCGACAGGGAGTCAGCCCCAGCATTTT